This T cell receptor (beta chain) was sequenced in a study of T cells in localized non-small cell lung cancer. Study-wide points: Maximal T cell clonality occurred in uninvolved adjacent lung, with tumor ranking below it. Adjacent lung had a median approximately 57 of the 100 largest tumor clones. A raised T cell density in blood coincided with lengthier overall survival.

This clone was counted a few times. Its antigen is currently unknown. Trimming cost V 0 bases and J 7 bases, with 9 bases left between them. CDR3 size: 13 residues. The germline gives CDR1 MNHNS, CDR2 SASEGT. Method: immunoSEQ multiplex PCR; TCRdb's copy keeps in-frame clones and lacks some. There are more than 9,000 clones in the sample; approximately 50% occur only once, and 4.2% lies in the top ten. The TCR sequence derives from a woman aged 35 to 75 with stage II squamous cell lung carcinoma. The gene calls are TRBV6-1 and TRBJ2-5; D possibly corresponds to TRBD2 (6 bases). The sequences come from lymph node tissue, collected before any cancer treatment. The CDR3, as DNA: TGTGCCAGCAGTGAAGCAAGGCGGGGGACCCAGTACTTC. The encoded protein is CASSEARRGTQYF.